The present entry profiles one T cell receptor (beta chain) with its context. Its antigen is still unknown. Amplification of TCR beta CDR3 regions used RNA as the template. The TCR CDR3 first-round RT-PCR relied on the HTBI primer set. Using its own MiXCR run on the multiplex PCR reads, TCRdb lists one record per CDR3 protein. The data show 690,000 or so distinct CDR3 sequences, with around 19% seen just once and roughly a sixth held by the top ten. CDR1 and CDR2 from the germline V gene are SGHDT and YYEEEE. The CDR3 covers 15 residues. V trimming: 5 bases; J trimming: 2 bases; junction bases outside the gene matches: 8. For the diagnoses, clinical symptoms, serum thyroxine and TRAb, thyroid ultrasound and orbital computed tomography were used. This sample was taken from a study of T cells in Graves' hyperthyroidism and ophthalmopathy. Study-wide background: At initial diagnosis, before any treatment had begun, peripheral blood was obtained. Findings of the study overall: Blood held most thyroid clonotypes expanded above 0.001 frequency.

The chain links TRBV5-6 to TRBJ1-2; 8 nucleotides line up with TRBD1. This TCR came from a woman between 50 and 59 years old with Graves' hyperthyroidism that later progressed to Graves' ophthalmopathy. The sequencing sample was made of blood. The CDR3 region is CASRGGQVVNYGYTF. The CDR3, as DNA: TGTGCCAGCAGAGGGGGACAGGTGGTAAACTATGGCTACACCTTC. Filled out from reference TRBV5-6 and TRBJ1-2, the complete variable domain reads DAGVTQSPTHLIKTRGQQVTLRCSPKSGHDTVSWYQQALGQGPQFIFQYYEEEERQRGNFPDRFSGHQFPNYSSELNVNALLLGDSALYLCASRGGQVVNYGYTFGSGTRLTVV.